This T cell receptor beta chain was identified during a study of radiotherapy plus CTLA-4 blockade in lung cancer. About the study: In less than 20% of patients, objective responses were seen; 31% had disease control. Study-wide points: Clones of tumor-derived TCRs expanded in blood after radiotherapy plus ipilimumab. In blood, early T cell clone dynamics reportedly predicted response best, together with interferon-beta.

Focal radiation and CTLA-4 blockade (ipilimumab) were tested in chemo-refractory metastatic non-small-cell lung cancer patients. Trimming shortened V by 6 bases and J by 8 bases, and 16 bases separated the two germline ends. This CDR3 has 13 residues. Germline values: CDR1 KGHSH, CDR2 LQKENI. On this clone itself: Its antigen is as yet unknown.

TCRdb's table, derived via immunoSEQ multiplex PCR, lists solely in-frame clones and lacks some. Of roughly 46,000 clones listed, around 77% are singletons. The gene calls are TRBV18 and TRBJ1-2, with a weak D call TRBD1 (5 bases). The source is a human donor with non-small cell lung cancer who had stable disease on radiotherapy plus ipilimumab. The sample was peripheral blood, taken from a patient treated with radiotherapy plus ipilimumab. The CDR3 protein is CASSASEGNGYTF. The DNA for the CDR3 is TGTGCCAGCTCGGCCTCGGAGGGGAACGGCTACACCTTC.